The 20 T cell receptor beta chains listed next were all sequenced from one sample in a study of blood T cell repertoires in COVID-19. The assay was immunoSEQ multiplex PCR, and TCRdb's table has in-frame clones only and misses some. This table holds 120,000 or so clones, 70% to 90% found once. Sequenced sample: peripheral blood. These receptors were obtained from a woman aged 45-65 years with acute or convalescent COVID-19.

A single count supports this clone. The chain combines TRBV18 with TRBJ1-1; the match to TRBD1 covers 7 bases. V lost 4 bases and J lost 2; bases outside the gene matches: 7. Germline V gene sequence: CDR1 KGHSH, CDR2 LQKENI. The CDR3 totals 15 residues. Written as DNA, the CDR3 is TGTGCCAGCTCACGCACGGGACAGCCAAACACTGAAGCTTTCTTT. Translated, it gives CASSRTGQPNTEAFF.

The chain carries TRBV5-3 and TRBJ2-1; TRBD2 agrees at 9 bases. TRBV5-3 is an ORF, with its function uncertain. The V gene end was trimmed by 0 bases and the J gene end by 7 bases; junction bases not matched to a gene: 11. CDR3 length: 17 residues. CDR3 loop: CARSLASGKLVVNEQFF. Written as DNA, the CDR3 is TGTGCCAGAAGCTTGGCTAGCGGGAAATTGGTGGTAAATGAGCAGTTCTTC.

The V and J genes are TRBV7-9 and TRBJ2-1; D unclear. Germline V gene lookup returns CDR1 SEHNR and CDR2 FQNEAQ (reference sequence). V lost 2 bases, J lost 2 bases, and 10 bases lay in between. The CDR3 runs 15 residues. In nucleotides, the CDR3 is TGTGCCAGCAGCTTATTATGGCAGACCTACAATGAGCAGTTCTTC. Amino acids: CASSLLWQTYNEQFF.

The chain employs TRBV5-4 and TRBJ1-2; no reliable D call. Germline lookup yields CDR1 SGHNT and CDR2 YYREEE (reference sequence). Trimming stripped 0 bases from V and 4 bases from J, with 7 bases between. There are 13 residues in the CDR3. The CDR3 protein is CASSLDYGYGYTF. The DNA of the CDR3 is TGTGCCAGCAGCTTGGATTACGGCTATGGCTACACCTTC.

The chain links TRBV12-3 or TRBV12-4 to TRBJ2-3, with a possible D match to TRBD2 (6 bases). The CDR3 contains 13 residues. V shed 3 bases and J shed 6 bases, with 10 bases lying between them. CDR3 in amino acids: CASSFSGVDTQYF. The CDR3 DNA sequence: TGTGCCAGCAGTTTCTCGGGGGTGGATACGCAGTATTTT.

V gene TRBV6-5 combines with J gene TRBJ1-4; 8 bases line up with TRBD1. Trimming cost V 6 bases and J 8 bases; bases outside gene matches: 5. Germline assignment: CDR1 MNHEY and CDR2 SVGAGI. The CDR3 is 13 residues long. CDR3 coding DNA: TGTGCCAGCAGGGACGACAGGGGCGAAAAACTGTTTTTT. This codes for CASRDDRGEKLFF.

This chain joins TRBV19 and TRBJ1-6; a weak D match, TRBD1 (6 bases). This CDR3 is built from 13 residues. V was clipped by 6 bases and J by 6 bases, with 9 bases between them. Per the germline V gene, CDR1 is LNHDA and CDR2 is SQIVND (reference sequence). The CDR3: CASSQDSNSPLHF. Here the CDR3 DNA reads TGTGCCAGTAGCCAGGACAGTAATTCACCCCTCCACTTT.

The V gene is TRBV28, the J gene TRBJ1-2; TRBD1 agrees at 7 bases. Germline CDR1 reads MDHEN; CDR2 reads SYDVKM. Germline trimming cut 2 bases from V and 4 bases from J; bases unmatched to any gene: 10. This CDR3 has 16 residues. The CDR3 DNA reads TGTGCCAGCAGTTTACCAAGGGCCCAGGGGGGCTATGGCTACACCTTC. The encoded protein is CASSLPRAQGGYGYTF.

This clone occurred once. This sequence joins TRBV29-1 and TRBJ1-2; no definite D call. Germline V gene data show CDR1 as SQVTM and CDR2 as ANQGSEA. V shed 3 bases and J shed 4 bases, with 6 bases lying between them. The CDR3 is 11 amino acids. The CDR3 here is CSVDLSYGYTF. CDR3 nucleotides: TGCAGCGTTGACCTTTCCTATGGCTACACCTTC.

This clone has just a few counts. The V and J genes are TRBV9 and TRBJ2-1, with TRBD1 identical over 12 bases. The length of the CDR3 is 16 residues. J was trimmed by 8 bases and V by 4 bases; bases with no gene match: 10. Germline CDR1 is SGDLS and CDR2 is YYNGEE. This chain's CDR3 is CASSPTGTGGLYEQFF. DNA for the CDR3: TGTGCCAGCAGCCCCACGGGGACAGGGGGCCTCTATGAGCAGTTCTTC.

The rearrangement joins TRBV5-1 to TRBJ2-7; D gene uncertain. Germline values: CDR1 SGHRS, CDR2 YFSETQ. Trimming removed 7 bases from V and 4 bases from J, with 15 bases in between. The CDR3 loop spans 13 amino acids. The CDR3 is CASAIQVAYEQYF. The CDR3, as DNA: TGCGCCAGCGCCATTCAGGTGGCTTACGAGCAGTACTTC. Variable domain in full (rest from reference TRBV5-1 and TRBJ2-7): KAGVTQTPRYLIKTRGQQVTLSCSPISGHRSVSWYQQTPGQGLQFLFEYFSETQRNKGNFPGRFSGRQFSNSRSEMNVSTLELGDSALYLCASAIQVAYEQYFGPGTRLTVT.

This clone was found a few times. The rearrangement joins TRBV29-1 to TRBJ2-1, with 10 positions matching TRBD1. Looked up from germline, CDR1 is SQVTM and CDR2 is ANQGSEA. With 7 bases clipped from V and 8 bases from J, the junction kept 8 bases outside the gene matches. This CDR3 is built from 13 residues. The CDR3 coding sequence is TGCAGCGGTGGACAGGGGGTCCAGCATGAGCAGTTCTTC. Translating gives CSGGQGVQHEQFF.

The chain has TRBV11-2 and TRBJ2-5; TRBD2 aligns across 13 bases. This CDR3 region has 16 residues. Germline trimming cut 4 bases from V and 4 bases from J; bases unmatched to any gene: 6. Germline CDR1 reads SGHAT; CDR2 reads FQNNGV. The CDR3 region is CASSSRLAGGGETQYF. CDR3 coding DNA: TGTGCCAGCAGCTCGCGACTAGCGGGGGGTGGAGAGACCCAGTACTTC.

V and J are TRBV7-2 and TRBJ2-1; D is unresolved. The V end was cut by 7 bases, the J end by 4 bases, with 11 bases between. CDR3 length: 13 residues. Germline loops: CDR1 SGHTA, CDR2 FQGNSA. CDR3 protein: CASTSRGYNEQFF. CDR3 in DNA: TGTGCCAGCACCTCTAGAGGTTACAATGAGCAGTTCTTC.

The chain recombines TRBV30 with TRBJ2-5, with D maybe TRBD2 (6 bases). Per germline, CDR1 GTSNPN and CDR2 SVGIG (reference sequence). Trimming shortened V by 5 bases and J by 2 bases, and 12 bases separated the two germline ends. There are 13 residues in the CDR3. In nucleotides, the CDR3 is TGTGCCTGGGAATACGGGAGACAAGAGACCCAGTACTTC. Translation: CAWEYGRQETQYF.

Note on this clone: This same CDR3 is encoded by further DNA sequences in the sample. J is TRBJ1-6 and V is TRBV5-1; perhaps TRBD1 as D (5 bases). The V gene lost 0 bases and the J gene lost 9 bases, with 10 bases spanning the gap. Germline V lookup: CDR1 SGHRS, CDR2 YFSETQ. This CDR3 region has 14 residues. The DNA for the CDR3 is TGCGCCAGCAGCTTGGGTCAGGGCGGTTCACCCCTCCACTTT. This translates into CASSLGQGGSPLHF.

This sequence joins TRBV6-1 and TRBJ1-1; 9 nucleotides line up with TRBD1. Germline V CDR1 and CDR2: MNHNS, SASEGT. The CDR3 extends over 17 amino acids. Unmatched junction bases numbered 12, after V lost 2 bases and J lost 5 bases. CDR3 DNA: TGTGCCAGCAGTGAAAAAGGGGGGACAGGGTCGAAGACTGAAGCTTTCTTT. Amino acid sequence: CASSEKGGTGSKTEAFF.

The rearrangement links TRBV7-9 to TRBJ2-1, with a weak D call TRBD2 (5 bases). This CDR3 region has 13 residues. CDR1 is SEHNR and CDR2 is FQNEAQ in the germline V gene (reference sequence). Trimming took off 1 base at V and 9 bases at J, with 10 bases between the two ends. This CDR3 is CASSLVAEGEQFF. The CDR3 DNA follows: TGTGCCAGCAGCTTAGTGGCTGAGGGTGAGCAGTTCTTC.

This chain joins TRBV21-1 and TRBJ1-2. TRBV21-1 is a recognized pseudogene. The CDR3 length is 14 residues. CDR3 sequence reads: CASTSGGAIYGYTF. In nucleotides, the CDR3 is TGTGCCAGTACTAGTGGGGGGGCCATATATGGCTACACCTTC.

The genes are TRBV19 and TRBJ1-2, with 8 bases identical to TRBD1. The CDR3 has 15 residues. Unmatched junction bases numbered 4, after V lost 1 base and J lost 3 bases. Germline lookup yields CDR1 LNHDA and CDR2 SQIVND (reference sequence). The DNA for the CDR3 is TGTGCCAGTAGTATAGGGGACAGGAGTTACTATGGCTACACCTTC. This gives the protein CASSIGDRSYYGYTF.